The rows below give T cell receptor beta chains drawn from one sample of a study of blood T cell repertoires in COVID-19. Assay used: immunoSEQ multiplex PCR; TCRdb lists only in-frame clones, some missing. The table includes over 100,000 clones, 84% detected once. Source material: peripheral blood. The receptors shown here come from a man aged 40-50 years with active or convalescent COVID-19. Each CDR3 is given with its conserved first and last residue. D genes are given only for firm matches. The listing skips clone size in some rows; elsewhere it reads once, few, many or a size class.

CAITPGGDYGYTF TGTGCCATCACCCCCGGGGGAGACTATGGCTACACCTTC NA TRBV10-3 NA TRBJ1-2
CASSLKPRQGATPILNDSPLHF TGTGCCAGCAGCCTAAAACCGAGACAGGGGGCGACACCTATTCTCAATGATTCACCCCTCCACTTT NA TRBV21-1 NA TRBJ1-6
CASSYLQGDSYEQYF TGTGCCAGCAGTTATTTACAGGGTGACTCCTACGAGCAGTACTTC NA TRBV6-6 few TRBJ2-7
CASSLLETQYF TGTGCCAGCAGCTTACTGGAGACCCAGTACTTC NA TRBV7-9 NA TRBJ2-5
CSVEGQLNTGELFF TGCAGCGTTGAGGGACAGCTTAACACCGGGGAGCTGTTTTTT TRBD1 TRBV29-1 NA TRBJ2-2
CASSRWTSGGTTDTQYF TGTGCCAGCAGTCGGTGGACTAGCGGGGGAACCACAGATACGCAGTATTTT TRBD2 TRBV2 once TRBJ2-3
CAWGGGGNTIYF TGTGCCTGGGGTGGAGGCGGTAACACCATATATTTT NA TRBV30 NA TRBJ1-3
CASVGQGRTEAFF TGTGCCAGCGTTGGACAGGGGAGAACTGAAGCTTTCTTT TRBD1 TRBV12-3/TRBV12-4 NA TRBJ1-1
CASSYFLGETGELFF TGTGCCAGCAGTTACTTTCTAGGCGAGACCGGGGAGCTGTTTTTT NA TRBV6-5 NA TRBJ2-2
CASSLGAGAIQETQYF TGCGCCAGCAGCTTGGGAGCGGGGGCCATCCAAGAGACCCAGTACTTC TRBD2 TRBV5-1 NA TRBJ2-5
CASSWDLSGELFF TGCGCCAGCAGCTGGGACTTGAGCGGGGAGCTGTTTTTT NA TRBV5-1 NA TRBJ2-2
CASSLGGGSYNEQFF TGTGCCAGCAGTTTAGGCGGGGGCTCCTACAATGAGCAGTTCTTC TRBD2 TRBV27 few TRBJ2-1
CASSEMERVEKLFF TGTGCCAGCAGTGAAATGGAGAGGGTTGAAAAACTGTTTTTT NA TRBV2 NA TRBJ1-4
CASSLGTGGEYEQYF TGTGCCAGCAGCCTCGGGACAGGGGGCGAGTACGAGCAGTACTTC TRBD1 TRBV6-6 NA TRBJ2-7
CASSSNRDNRNQPQHF TGCGCCAGTTCCTCTAACCGGGACAATCGCAATCAGCCCCAGCATTTT NA TRBV10-2 NA TRBJ1-5
CASSSPTGEDTEAFF TGTGCCAGCAGCTCCCCAACGGGGGAGGACACTGAAGCTTTCTTT NA TRBV5-4 NA TRBJ1-1
CSAMRNTEAFF TGCAGTGCTATGAGGAACACTGAAGCTTTCTTT NA TRBV20-1 NA TRBJ1-1
CASGLILSQRLGQRNEKLFF TGTGCTAGTGGTTTGATATTATCCCAGCGTTTGGGACAGAGGAATGAAAAACTGTTTTTT TRBD1 TRBV12-5 NA TRBJ1-4
CSVEGQGATEAFF TGCAGCGTTGAGGGACAGGGGGCCACTGAAGCTTTCTTT TRBD1 TRBV29-1 NA TRBJ1-1
CAIKETGSPEAFF TGTGCCATCAAAGAGACAGGGAGTCCTGAAGCTTTCTTT TRBD1 TRBV10-3 NA TRBJ1-1
CASSLGAKETQYF TGTGCCAGCAGCTTAGGGGCCAAAGAGACCCAGTACTTC NA TRBV9 NA TRBJ2-5
CAFGKGTGSYEQYF TGTGCCTTCGGGAAAGGGACAGGCTCCTACGAGCAGTACTTC TRBD1 TRBV30 few TRBJ2-7